This TCR beta chain comes out of a study of blood T cells in healthy people across ages. Study details: With template switching, about one barcoded beta molecule was captured per two T cells.

Using a J-beta primer mix together with a sample-barcoded 5' primer, a second PCR was run for roughly 6 to 12 cycles. TCRdb recomputed calls from the 5' RACE reads with MiXCR, one row per CDR3 protein. The sample gives some 640,000 distinct CDR3 sequences, approximately 49% of which show up once; 30% to 40% is in the top ten. Germline V CDR1 and CDR2: DFQATT, SNEGSKA (reference sequence). Trimming cost V 4 bases and J 4 bases, with 14 bases left between them. The CDR3 extends over 13 amino acids. Peripheral blood from each donor was collected in a volume of roughly 9.2 milliliters. PBMCs, at least 7 million per sample, were isolated. Total RNA, at least 5.5 micrograms per sample, came from PBMCs.

The V and J genes are TRBV20-1 and TRBJ2-7; tentatively, D is TRBD1 (5 bases). The sample taken for sequencing was blood. The TCR sequence derives from a woman in her fifties or sixties in good health. CDR3 coding DNA: TGCAGTGCTATCAAAGGACGGACATACGAGCAGTACTTC. Its translation: CSAIKGRTYEQYF.